One and the same sample provided the 30 T cell receptor beta chains below, sequenced in a study of radiation and T cells in renal cell carcinoma. Time point in this sample: blood 2 weeks post-SBRT. Treatment indicated: 15 Gy SBRT to primary tumor, nephrectomy 4 weeks later. Using immunoSEQ multiplex PCR, the repertoire was profiled, and TCRdb retains in-frame clones only, with some absent. The sample lists 150,000 to 180,000 clones, roughly 86% occurring once. This sample comprised blood, obtained from a patient whose treatment included radiotherapy and nephrectomy. These receptors all stem from a woman aged 45 to 65 with renal cell carcinoma.

J is TRBJ1-1 and V is TRBV19; maybe TRBD1 (6 bases). CDR1 and CDR2 from the germline V gene are LNHDA and SQIVND (reference sequence). V shed 7 bases and J shed 4 bases, with 22 bases lying between them. The CDR3 runs to 16 residues. CDR3: CASIPDTGHGVTEAFF. The CDR3 DNA follows: TGTGCCAGTATCCCCGATACAGGGCATGGTGTCACTGAAGCTTTCTTT. The full variable domain, rest sourced from reference TRBV19 and TRBJ1-1, is DGGITQSPKYLFRKEGQNVTLSCEQNLNHDAMYWYRQDPGQGLRLIYYSQIVNDFQKGDIAEGYSVSREKKESFPLTVTSAQKNPTAFYLCASIPDTGHGVTEAFFGQGTRLTVV.

The genes are TRBV15 and TRBJ2-1; the match to TRBD2 covers 13 bases. From germline, CDR1 is LNHNV and CDR2 YYDKDF (reference sequence). The ends lost 3 bases at V and 1 base at J; junction bases unmatched: 9. This CDR3 comprises 19 residues. The CDR3 reads CATSRAGLAGIWSYNEQFF. Written as DNA, the CDR3 is TGTGCCACCAGCAGGGCGGGACTAGCGGGGATTTGGTCCTACAATGAGCAGTTCTTC.

V is TRBV7-9 and J is TRBJ1-2; no firm D call. V dropped 4 bases and J dropped 3 bases, with 9 bases sitting between them. Looked up from germline, CDR1 is SEHNR and CDR2 is FQNEAQ (reference sequence). The CDR3 is 13 residues long. The CDR3 DNA reads as TGTGCCAGCAGCTCAGACAATGACTATGGCTACACCTTC. As protein: CASSSDNDYGYTF.

The chain combines TRBV2 with TRBJ1-5, with 7 bases lining up with TRBD1. The germline CDR1 and CDR2 sequences are SNHLY and FYNNEI. J gave up 8 bases and V 5 bases, and 12 bases lay outside the gene matches. There are 15 residues in the CDR3. CDR3: CASSLGTVDFEPQHF. The CDR3 DNA follows: TGTGCCAGCAGTCTTGGGACAGTCGACTTCGAGCCCCAGCATTTT.

This clone was observed a single time. This sequence joins TRBV5-8 and TRBJ2-7, with D maybe TRBD1 (7 bases). The V gene lost 0 bases and the J gene lost 6 bases, with 13 bases spanning the gap. The germline gives CDR1 SGHTS, CDR2 YDEGEE. This CDR3 spans 14 amino acids. The CDR3 nucleotides read TGTGCCAGCAGCTTGGGACTAGACAGGGTCGAGCAGTACTTC. Translating it yields CASSLGLDRVEQYF.

The chain uses TRBV11-2 and TRBJ2-1; 14 bases align to TRBD2. Trimming took 0 bases from V and 12 from J; bases not matched to a gene: 4. Per the germline V gene, CDR1 is SGHAT and CDR2 is FQNNGV. The CDR3 runs 15 residues. CDR3 sequence (DNA): TGTGCCAGCAGCTTAGACGGGACTAGCGGGGGATTGCAGTTCTTC. It codes for CASSLDGTSGGLQFF. The complete variable domain, with remaining parts taken from reference TRBV11-2 and TRBJ2-1, reads EAGVAQSPRYKIIEKRQSVAFWCNPISGHATLYWYQQILGQGPKLLIQFQNNGVVDDSQLPKDRFSAERLKGVDSTLKIQPAKLEDSAVYLCASSLDGTSGGLQFFGPGTRLTVL.

The CDR3 reads CASSSGQGPPYEQYF. For the CDR3, the DNA is TGTGCCAGCAGCTCGGGACAGGGACCACCCTACGAGCAGTACTTC. V gene TRBV7-2 combines with J gene TRBJ2-7; 9 bases are shared with TRBD1. CDR3 size: 15 residues. Germline values: CDR1 SGHTA, CDR2 FQGNSA. Trimming cost V 4 bases and J 2 bases; bases outside gene matches: 6.

V is TRBV7-2 and J is TRBJ1-5; 7 bases map to TRBD1. The CDR3 runs 17 residues. The germline CDR1 and CDR2 sequences are SGHTA and FQGNSA. V dropped 4 bases and J dropped 4; count of bases not matched to a gene: 13. As DNA, the CDR3 is TGTGCCAGCAGCTACACCGGGACAGAGCTTCTAAATCAGCCCCAGCATTTT. Translating gives CASSYTGTELLNQPQHF.

The rearrangement joins TRBV20-1 to TRBJ2-5, with D maybe TRBD1 (5 bases). The J call may be incorrect, as the DNA end agrees better with TRBJ2-7. The germline V gene has CDR1 DFQATT and CDR2 SNEGSKA (reference sequence). This CDR3 is 11 amino acids long. CDR3 residues: CSAPRAYEQYF. CDR3 bases: TGCAGCGCCCCCAGGGCCTACGAGCAGTACTTC.

J is TRBJ2-1 and V is TRBV6-1; 12 bases are a match to TRBD1. With V trimmed by 3 bases and J by 8 bases, 2 bases remained unmatched. This CDR3 spans 14 amino acids. Germline-derived CDR1 and CDR2 are MNHNS and SASEGT. In DNA, the CDR3 is TGTGCCAGCAGTGAGGGACAGGGGGCCGATGAGCAGTTCTTC. It translates to CASSEGQGADEQFF.

The count of this clone is one. The chain employs TRBV4-2 and TRBJ2-1; TRBD2 aligns across 8 bases. There are 15 residues in the CDR3. CDR1 and CDR2 from the germline V gene are LGHNA and YNFKEQ. Trimming removed 4 bases from V and 7 bases from J; junction bases left unmatched: 9. CDR3 region: CASSLLSGEANEQFF. The CDR3 coding sequence is TGTGCCAGCAGCCTCCTTAGCGGGGAGGCGAATGAGCAGTTCTTC.

The rearrangement links TRBV11-2 to TRBJ2-5, with no clear D. This CDR3 is built from 14 residues. Germline lookup yields CDR1 SGHAT and CDR2 FQNNGV. The V gene lost 1 base and the J gene lost 2 bases, with 8 bases spanning the gap. The CDR3 is CASSLARSQETQYF. CDR3 sequence (DNA): TGTGCCAGCAGCTTAGCCCGCTCACAAGAGACCCAGTACTTC.

This clone came up once. A read error may produce the germline difference seen at one junction end. The V and J genes are TRBV7-7 and TRBJ2-5; 9 bases map to TRBD1. Germline-derived CDR1 and CDR2 are SSHAT and FNYEAQ (reference sequence). The CDR3 totals 16 residues. The CDR3, as DNA: TGTGCTAGCAGCTCACTTGGACAGGGGCAGGGGGAGACCCAGTACTTC. Protein: CASSSLGQGQGETQYF.

The chain recombines TRBV5-1 with TRBJ2-1; TRBD1 matches at 7 bases. Germline V gene sequence: CDR1 SGHRS, CDR2 YFSETQ. The CDR3 covers 13 residues. The J segment lost 10 bases and the V segment lost 2 bases, leaving 6 bases of the junction unmatched. CDR3 sequence (DNA): TGCGCCAGCAGCTTACGGGACAGCGGCGAGCAGTTCTTC. Translated, it gives CASSLRDSGEQFF.

The rearrangement joins TRBV6-5 to TRBJ1-2; 8 bases fit TRBD1. This CDR3 contains 15 residues. The V gene's germline CDR1 is MNHEY and CDR2 SVGAGI. V lost 0 bases to trimming and J lost 8 bases; unmatched junction nucleotides: 8. The CDR3 reads CASSYSMSGGRGYTF. As DNA, the CDR3 is TGTGCCAGCAGTTACTCGATGTCAGGGGGCCGGGGCTACACCTTC.

This chain connects TRBV6-1 to TRBJ1-5; D is uncertain. V lost 5 bases and J lost 5, with 10 bases in between. The CDR3 totals 13 residues. Looked up from germline, CDR1 is MNHNS and CDR2 is SASEGT. CDR3 nucleotides: TGTGCCAGCAGTACAAGCTGGGATCAGCCCCAGCATTTT. As protein: CASSTSWDQPQHF.

The V call is TRBV6-5, the J call TRBJ1-6, with D hard to call. CDR3 length: 15 amino acids. Germline values: CDR1 MNHEY, CDR2 SVGAGI. The V and J ends lost 5 bases and 1 base respectively, with 9 bases between them. In nucleotides, the CDR3 is TGTGCCAGCAGTCAGAGGGCATCCTATAATTCACCCCTCCACTTT. Amino acid sequence: CASSQRASYNSPLHF.

The chain is built from TRBV27 and TRBJ1-2; D possibly corresponds to TRBD1 (6 bases). The CDR3 is 14 residues long. Germline CDR1 MNHEY, CDR2 SMNVEV (reference sequence). Trimming removed 6 bases at V and 7 bases at J, with 18 bases between. This CDR3 reads CASRSRGRLGGYTF. CDR3 in DNA: TGTGCCAGCAGGTCCAGGGGTAGATTGGGTGGCTACACCTTC.

V is TRBV29-1 and J is TRBJ1-2; D uncertain. V lost 7 bases and J lost 4, with 19 bases in between. Germline V gene lookup returns CDR1 SQVTM and CDR2 ANQGSEA. The CDR3 consists of 14 residues. The CDR3 nucleotides are TGCAGCGCCTTTGATACGGGCCTTAGCTATGGCTACACCTTC. Protein: CSAFDTGLSYGYTF. The variable domain in full, completed from reference TRBV29-1 and TRBJ1-2, reads SAVISQKPSRDICQRGTSLTIQCQVDSQVTMMFWYRQQPGQSLTLIATANQGSEATYESGFVIDKFPISRPNLTFSTLTVSNMSPEDSSIYLCSAFDTGLSYGYTFGSGTRLTVV.

V is TRBV6-6 and J is TRBJ1-6, with D possibly matching TRBD1 (5 bases). Germline CDR1 and CDR2: MNHNY and SVGAGI (reference sequence). The CDR3 loop spans 16 amino acids. The V end was cut by 0 bases, the J end by 7 bases, with 13 bases between. CDR3 in DNA: TGTGCCAGCAGTTACTCGAGGAGACAGATCAATTCACCCCTCCACTTT. Protein sequence: CASSYSRRQINSPLHF.

The chain is built from TRBV19 and TRBJ1-3; D is possibly TRBD1 (5 bases). CDR1 is LNHDA and CDR2 is SQIVND in the germline V gene (reference sequence). This CDR3 spans 14 amino acids. V was clipped by 4 bases and J by 9 bases, with 16 bases between them. This chain's CDR3 is CASSTKLPGGTIYF. For the CDR3, the DNA is TGTGCCAGTAGTACCAAACTCCCGGGGGGCACCATATATTTT.

The V gene is TRBV2, the J gene TRBJ2-2, with TRBD1 matching over 10 bases. CDR3 length equals 15 residues. Germline V lookup: CDR1 SNHLY, CDR2 FYNNEI. The junction had 5 bases not matched to a gene; V was cut back by 6 bases and J by 4 bases. The CDR3 DNA reads as TGTGCCAGCAGGCGACAGGGGGCGGGCACCGGGGAGCTGTTTTTT. Translating it yields CASRRQGAGTGELFF.

The V gene is TRBV19, the J gene TRBJ1-3; the D gene is possibly TRBD1 (5 bases). V dropped 5 bases and J dropped 2 bases, with 19 bases sitting between them. Germline V gives CDR1 LNHDA, CDR2 SQIVND (reference sequence). The CDR3 covers 17 residues. For the CDR3, the DNA is TGTGCCAGTAGTTCGGGGACTATCGCCTCGCCTGGAAACACCATATATTTT. The encoded protein is CASSSGTIASPGNTIYF.

The chain employs TRBV19 and TRBJ2-3; TRBD2 aligns across 10 bases. The germline V gene encodes CDR1 LNHDA and CDR2 SQIVND (reference sequence). Trimming took 5 bases from V and 4 from J; bases not matched to a gene: 9. The CDR3 spans 16 residues. For the CDR3, the DNA is TGTGCCAGTAGTTTAGCAGCGGGGGGGCGCCCAGATACGCAGTATTTT. Its translation: CASSLAAGGRPDTQYF.

Comment on this clone: Here the CDR3 omits its conserved ending phenylalanine or tryptophan, so a read error is the likely source. The DNA is left out, because the CDR3 cannot be placed on it with certainty; the CDR3 is given as TCRdb lists it. The chain uses TRBV11-2 and TRBJ1-2. With termini counted, the CDR3 has 10 amino acids. The germline V gene has CDR1 SGHAT and CDR2 FQNNGV. Here the CDR3 reads CASSLAPPLR.

The chain employs TRBV10-1 and TRBJ2-7; D may be TRBD2 (5 bases). The germline gives CDR1 WNHNN, CDR2 SYGVQD (reference sequence). This CDR3 is 13 amino acids long. The ends were cut back, 10 bases at V and 3 bases at J, with 16 bases in the middle. CDR3: CATHVRGSYEQYF. The CDR3 nucleotides read TGCGCCACACATGTCCGGGGAAGCTACGAGCAGTACTTC.

This clone was recorded only once. This chain uses TRBV30 with TRBJ2-7, with D possibly being TRBD2 (6 bases). The germline V and J ends were trimmed by 0 bases and 3 bases, with 12 bases remaining between them. The germline V gene encodes CDR1 GTSNPN and CDR2 SVGIG (reference sequence). The CDR3 runs to 14 residues. The CDR3 DNA is TGTGCCTGGAGTGTGGGAGGACACCTCTACGAGCAGTACTTC. Its translation is CAWSVGGHLYEQYF.

This clone has just a few counts. This sequence joins TRBV6-6 and TRBJ2-1, with 8 nucleotides matching TRBD2. V dropped 2 bases and J dropped 10; count of bases not matched to a gene: 13. The CDR3 is 16 amino acids. Looked up from germline, CDR1 is MNHNY and CDR2 is SVGAGI (reference sequence). The CDR3: CASSYLPGGRLPEQFF. As DNA, the CDR3 is TGTGCCAGCAGTTACCTGCCGGGAGGGAGGCTCCCGGAGCAGTTCTTC.

The chain employs TRBV30 and TRBJ2-6, with no clear D. Per germline, CDR1 GTSNPN and CDR2 SVGIG (reference sequence). The CDR3 extends over 14 amino acids. Trimming pared 0 bases from V and 4 bases from J, leaving 7 bases between. Here the CDR3 DNA reads TGTGCCTGGAGTGTGGGGTCCGGGGCCAACGTCCTGACTTTC. Translation gives CAWSVGSGANVLTF.

On this clone itself: The sample holds other DNA sequences that translate to the same CDR3. The rearrangement uses TRBV30 and TRBJ1-3; 7 nucleotides match TRBD1. The CDR3 has 19 amino acids. Per germline, CDR1 GTSNPN and CDR2 SVGIG (reference sequence). J was trimmed by 1 base and V by 0 bases; bases with no gene match: 15. The DNA of the CDR3 is TGTGCCTGGAGTGTAAGGGGGCAGGCAGGGGGAAGGTCTGGAAACACCATATATTTT. Translated: CAWSVRGQAGGRSGNTIYF.